These 15 T cell receptor beta chains were sequenced from one sample in a study of blood T cell repertoires in COVID-19. Clones were sequenced by immunoSEQ multiplex PCR, and TCRdb holds only the in-frame ones, with some missing. The sample carries approximately 120,000 clones, roughly 90% recorded once. Material: peripheral blood. Receptors were obtained from a man over 45 with COVID-19, enrolled during active disease.

This clone has a single count. The rearrangement links TRBV5-1 to TRBJ1-5; a weak D match, TRBD1 (5 bases). V was clipped by 3 bases and J by 7 bases, with 14 bases between them. CDR3 length equals 14 residues. The V gene's germline CDR1 is SGHRS and CDR2 YFSETQ. CDR3 sequence: CASSWGPGDQPQHF. The DNA of the CDR3 is TGCGCCAGCAGCTGGGGACCGGGGGACCAGCCCCAGCATTTT.

This chain links TRBV21-1 with TRBJ1-2; TRBD1, the table's D call, lacks a check against the DNA. TRBV21-1 is a pseudogene segment. The CDR3 is made up of 13 amino acids. The CDR3 loop reads CASRMTGDYGYTF. The DNA of the CDR3 is TGTGCCAGCAGGATGACAGGAGATTATGGCTACACCTTC.

The chain carries TRBV7-2 and TRBJ2-2, with 11 bases identical to TRBD2. The J segment lost 7 bases and the V segment lost 3 bases, leaving 7 bases of the junction unmatched. There are 16 residues in the CDR3. Germline CDR1 SGHTA, CDR2 FQGNSA. The CDR3 bases are TGTGCCAGCAGCTTCCTACTAGCGGGAGTTGGCGGGGAGCTGTTTTTT. As protein: CASSFLLAGVGGELFF. Full variable domain (remainder filled in from reference TRBV7-2 and TRBJ2-2): GAGVSQSPSNKVTEKGKDVELRCDPISGHTALYWYRQSLGQGLEFLIYFQGNSAPDKSGLPSDRFSAERTGGSVSTLTIQRTQQEDSAVYLCASSFLLAGVGGELFFGEGSRLTVL.

This chain uses TRBV2 with TRBJ2-5; D may be TRBD2 (6 bases). V lost 8 bases, J lost 5 bases, and 21 bases lay in between. This CDR3 is 15 amino acids long. Germline V gives CDR1 SNHLY, CDR2 FYNNEI. DNA of the CDR3: TGTGCCAGCTCTCTTTCCGGGACTTCAAGGGAGACCCAGTACTTC. Encoded protein: CASSLSGTSRETQYF.

This rearrangement joins TRBV28 to TRBJ2-5; 9 nucleotides agree with TRBD1. The CDR3 consists of 16 residues. Germline CDR1 is MDHEN and CDR2 is SYDVKM. V was pared by 5 bases and J by 2 bases, with 9 bases of the junction left unmatched. The CDR3, as DNA: TGTGCCAGCAGTCAATCCGGGACAGGGTCTCAAGAGACCCAGTACTTC. As protein: CASSQSGTGSQETQYF.

The chain is built from TRBV5-1 and TRBJ2-3; unclear D gene. The V and J ends lost 5 bases and 2 bases respectively, with 12 bases between them. Germline CDR1 SGHRS, CDR2 YFSETQ. The CDR3 spans 14 residues. CDR3: CASRREVTTDTQYF. CDR3 coding DNA: TGCGCCAGCAGGAGAGAGGTTACCACAGATACGCAGTATTTT.

The genes are TRBV6-5 and TRBJ2-3; a possible D gene is TRBD1 (7 bases). Germline loops: CDR1 MNHEY, CDR2 SVGAGI. The CDR3 runs to 14 residues. Trimming removed 2 bases from V and 6 bases from J, with 12 bases in between. For the CDR3, the DNA is TGTGCCAGCAGTTACGTCAGGGGGGCGGATACGCAGTATTTT. Translation: CASSYVRGADTQYF.

The chain joins TRBV21-1 to TRBJ2-2; the table's D call, TRBD2, was not checked against the DNA. TRBV21-1 is designated a pseudogene. The length of the CDR3 is 18 residues. The CDR3 region is CASSTRALAGEGGGELFF. The DNA of the CDR3 is TGTGCCAGCAGCACCAGGGCACTAGCGGGAGAGGGAGGCGGGGAGCTGTTTTTT.

This clone is a singleton in its sample. V usage is TRBV2 and J usage is TRBJ2-3; D remains unclear. The germline gives CDR1 SNHLY, CDR2 FYNNEI. The CDR3 runs 12 residues. The ends were cut back, 6 bases at V and 0 bases at J, with 4 bases in the middle. CDR3 sequence (DNA): TGTGCCAGCAGCACAAGCACAGATACGCAGTATTTT. It encodes CASSTSTDTQYF.

The genes are TRBV23-1 and TRBJ1-2, with D possibly matching TRBD1 (5 bases). TRBV23-1 has ORF status, its function being uncertain. CDR3 length equals 13 residues. V was cut by 4 bases and J by 5 bases, with 11 bases left in between. The CDR3 is CASSLDDSYGYTF. CDR3 DNA sequence: TGCGCCAGCAGTCTCGATGACAGTTATGGCTACACCTTC.

V is TRBV6-2 or TRBV6-3 and J is TRBJ2-6; a possible D gene is TRBD1 (6 bases). Per the germline V gene, CDR1 is MNHEY and CDR2 is SVGEGT. The CDR3 contains 16 residues. The ends were cut back, 5 bases at V and 0 bases at J, with 11 bases in the middle. CDR3 loop: CASSAGAFSGANVLTF. CDR3 in DNA: TGTGCCAGCAGTGCAGGGGCCTTCTCTGGGGCCAACGTCCTGACTTTC.

The V call is TRBV9, the J call TRBJ2-2; 9 nucleotides match TRBD1. V was pared by 4 bases and J by 5 bases, with 9 bases of the junction left unmatched. The CDR3 contains 16 residues. Looked up from germline, CDR1 is SGDLS and CDR2 is YYNGEE. The CDR3 coding sequence is TGTGCCAGCAGCTCCGTCGGGACAGGGAAAACCGGGGAGCTGTTTTTT. Translation gives CASSSVGTGKTGELFF.

The chain links TRBV5-1 to TRBJ2-1, with TRBD2 matching over 7 bases. In germline, CDR1 is SGHRS, CDR2 YFSETQ. V was pared by 2 bases and J by 9 bases, with 5 bases of the junction left unmatched. The CDR3 runs 13 residues. For the CDR3, the DNA is TGCGCCAGCAGCTTTACTAGCGCCGTTGAGCAGTTCTTC. Encoded protein: CASSFTSAVEQFF.

The chain employs TRBV19 and TRBJ2-2; 9 positions agree with TRBD1. Per germline, CDR1 LNHDA and CDR2 SQIVND (reference sequence). The trim removed 1 base at V and 6 bases at J, leaving 3 bases unmatched. CDR3 length: 15 amino acids. The CDR3 nucleotides are TGTGCCAGTAGTATAGGGGGGACAGGGCCCGGGGAGCTGTTTTTT. Its translation: CASSIGGTGPGELFF.

This rearrangement joins TRBV19 to TRBJ2-2; 7 bases align to TRBD1. The CDR3 is 16 amino acids. The V gene end was trimmed by 3 bases and the J gene end by 4 bases; junction bases not matched to a gene: 8. CDR1 and CDR2 (germline): LNHDA, SQIVND (reference sequence). CDR3 loop: CASSIQQTGSTGELFF. In DNA form, the CDR3 reads TGTGCCAGTAGTATCCAACAGACAGGGAGCACCGGGGAGCTGTTTTTT.